A selection of T cell receptor beta chains follows, all from one sample in a study of blood T cell repertoires in COVID-19. Profiling relied on immunoSEQ multiplex PCR, and the TCRdb table lists in-frame clones only, not all of them. This table has around 150,000 clones, roughly 85% appearing once. Specimen: peripheral blood. The receptors derive from a human donor in a cohort sampled during active COVID-19. Both conserved end residues are part of each CDR3. Each record gives: CDR3 protein, CDR3 DNA, clone size, D gene, J gene, V gene. D genes are given only for firm matches. Only some rows state a clone size, as once, few, many or a class for expanded clones.

CDR3 protein: CASSVTGADTQYF; CDR3 DNA: TGTGCCAGCAGTGTGACAGGGGCAGATACGCAGTATTTT; clone size: .; D gene: TRBD1; J gene: TRBJ2-3; V gene: TRBV28
CDR3 protein: CASSLGEDYEQYF; CDR3 DNA: TGTGCCAGCAGTTTAGGGGAGGACTACGAGCAGTACTTC; clone size: .; D gene: .; J gene: TRBJ2-7; V gene: TRBV12-3/TRBV12-4
CDR3 protein: CASSVVAEGSPLHF; CDR3 DNA: TGTGCCAGCAGCGTAGTGGCAGAGGGTTCACCCCTCCACTTT; clone size: .; D gene: .; J gene: TRBJ1-6; V gene: TRBV9
CDR3 protein: CASSLAGTISYNSPLHF; CDR3 DNA: TGTGCCAGCAGCTTAGCGGGGACAATCTCCTATAATTCACCCCTCCACTTT; clone size: .; D gene: .; J gene: TRBJ1-6; V gene: TRBV7-2
CDR3 protein: CASAFRGVHEQYF; CDR3 DNA: TGTGCCAGCGCCTTTCGCGGGGTCCACGAGCAGTACTTC; clone size: .; D gene: .; J gene: TRBJ2-7; V gene: TRBV28
CDR3 protein: CASRLSGDNQPQHF; CDR3 DNA: TGTGCCAGTAGGCTCTCAGGTGACAATCAGCCCCAGCATTTT; clone size: .; D gene: .; J gene: TRBJ1-5; V gene: TRBV19
CDR3 protein: CASSPAGTGPYEQYF; CDR3 DNA: TGTGCCAGCAGCCCCGCCGGGACAGGACCTTACGAGCAGTACTTC; clone size: once; D gene: TRBD1; J gene: TRBJ2-7; V gene: TRBV9
CDR3 protein: CASSSGTSGRAETQYF; CDR3 DNA: TGTGCCAGCAGTTCTGGGACTAGCGGGAGGGCAGAGACCCAGTACTTC; clone size: .; D gene: TRBD2; J gene: TRBJ2-5; V gene: TRBV6-5
CDR3 protein: CASSPLEGDEQFF; CDR3 DNA: TGTGCCAGCAGTCCGCTGGAGGGCGATGAGCAGTTCTTC; clone size: .; D gene: .; J gene: TRBJ2-1; V gene: TRBV6-5
CDR3 protein: CASSYSVSDLNYGYTF; CDR3 DNA: TGTGCCAGCAGTTACTCGGTCAGCGACTTAAACTATGGCTACACCTTC; clone size: .; D gene: .; J gene: TRBJ1-2; V gene: TRBV6-5